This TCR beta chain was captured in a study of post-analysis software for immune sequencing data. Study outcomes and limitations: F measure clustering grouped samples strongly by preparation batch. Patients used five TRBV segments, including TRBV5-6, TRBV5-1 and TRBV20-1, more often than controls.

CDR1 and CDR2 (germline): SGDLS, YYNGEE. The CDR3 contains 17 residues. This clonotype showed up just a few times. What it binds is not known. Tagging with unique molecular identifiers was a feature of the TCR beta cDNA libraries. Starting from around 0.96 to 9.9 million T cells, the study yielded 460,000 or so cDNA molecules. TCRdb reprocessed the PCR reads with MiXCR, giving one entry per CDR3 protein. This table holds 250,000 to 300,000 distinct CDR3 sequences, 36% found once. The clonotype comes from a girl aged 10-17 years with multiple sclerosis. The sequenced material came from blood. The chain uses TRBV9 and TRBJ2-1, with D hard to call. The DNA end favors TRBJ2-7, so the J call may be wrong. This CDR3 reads CASSPRPPGSSYNEQYF. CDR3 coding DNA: TGTGCCAGCAGCCCCCGACCCCCGGGTAGCTCCTACAATGAGCAGTACTTC.